These 11 T cell receptor beta chains were all obtained from the same sample, sequenced in a study of tumor and adjacent non-tumor tissue in lung cancer listed by TCRdb under 2018. RNA was extracted from bulk unsorted tissue and checked for quality with a NanoDrop ND-1000 and an Agilent 2100. To prepare the library, multiplex PCR was applied. Sequencing relied on an Illumina HiSeq 2500. TCRbeta libraries were constructed through three rounds of nested PCR with primers (Table S4) according to protocols modified from ARM-PCR. The public reads were reanalyzed by TCRdb: fastp trimming at Q25, MiXCR alignment, in-frame beta chains only. CDR3 protein sequences are deduplicated, and each keeps its most common genes and DNA. The sample records around 70,000 distinct CDR3 sequences, roughly 73% of which are singletons. Approximately 30% of the sample is taken by the ten largest. The sequenced sample was lung tumor tissue. The receptors were gathered from a man aged 55 to 70 with non-small cell lung cancer.

About this clonotype itself: Since no conserved phenylalanine or tryptophan closes the CDR3, a read error is the likely cause. V usage is TRBV20-1 and J usage is TRBJ2-2, with 7 nucleotides matching TRBD2. There are 16 residues in the CDR3. V lost 4 bases, J lost 5 bases, and 13 bases stayed unmatched. CDR1 and CDR2 (germline): DFQATT, SNEGSKA (reference sequence). DNA of the CDR3: TGCAGTGCTACTTTAGAGGGAGGGCCTGAGACCGGGGAGCTGTTTTCT. Translation gives CSATLEGGPETGELFS.

Comments on this clonotype: The CDR3 end shows no conserved phenylalanine or tryptophan, and so a read error is likely. The chain couples TRBV5-6 to TRBJ1-2; D not certain. The CDR3 is 14 residues long. The germline V and J ends were trimmed by 4 bases and 7 bases, with 17 bases remaining between them. The germline CDR1 and CDR2 sequences are SGHDT and YYEEEE. The CDR3 loop reads CASSIGVGRGGYTL. CDR3 DNA sequence: TGTGCCAGCAGCATTGGAGTGGGCAGAGGTGGCTACACCTTA.

To note about this clonotype: Germline and junction disagree at one end, which may indicate a read error. The genes are TRBV24-1 and TRBJ1-2, with D perhaps TRBD1 (5 bases). CDR1 is KGHDR and CDR2 is SFDVKD in the germline V gene. This CDR3 has 15 amino acids. As DNA, the CDR3 is TGTGCCACCAGTGAAGGAGGGTTGGGGGGATATGGTTACACCTTC. Translated: CATSEGGLGGYGYTF.

About this clonotype itself: The junction shows a germline mismatch at one end, possibly a read error. J is TRBJ2-3 and V is TRBV29-1; D ambiguous. Germline V gene data show CDR1 as SQVTM and CDR2 as ANQGSEA. This CDR3 has 10 residues. The CDR3 coding sequence is TGCAGCGGCGGCGGAGATACGCAGTTTTTT. Residues: CSGGGDTQFF.

This clonotype was counted a few times. A much larger clone lies one base from this, so it may be a read error. The CDR3 is CASSNLAAGITDTQYF. The CDR3 DNA follows: TGCGCCAGCAGTAACCTCGCGGCGGGAATCACAGATACGCAGTATTTT. This chain connects TRBV10-1 to TRBJ2-3; D may be TRBD2 (6 bases). The germline gives CDR1 WNHNN, CDR2 SYGVQD (reference sequence). This CDR3 contains 16 residues. V was pared by 5 bases and J by 2 bases, with 17 bases between.

About this clonotype itself: It may be a read error: a sequence one base away is much more abundant. The chain combines TRBV5-1 with TRBJ2-3; D ambiguous. The germline gives CDR1 SGHRS, CDR2 YFSETQ. CDR3 length equals 14 residues. CDR3 nucleotides: TGCGCCAACAGCTTTGGCCAGACCACAGATACGCAGTATTTT. Translating it yields CANSFGQTTDTQYF.

About this clonotype itself: No conserved phenylalanine or tryptophan ends this CDR3, so it is likely a read error. V and J are TRBV6-1 and TRBJ2-5, with 8 bases matching TRBD2. The CDR3 extends over 17 amino acids. V gave up 9 bases and J gave up 5 bases; unmatched junction bases: 20. The germline gives CDR1 MNHNS, CDR2 SASEGT. CDR3 protein: CARGGIGAGAFFETQYL. CDR3 nucleotide sequence: TGTGCCAGGGGTGGAATAGGAGCGGGAGCTTTTTTTGAGACCCAGTACTTA.

For this clonotype: A much bigger clone sits one base away, suggesting this may be a read error. The chain employs TRBV11-2 and TRBJ2-2, with D unresolved. The V gene lost 3 bases and the J gene lost 3 bases, with 11 bases spanning the gap. The CDR3 sequence is 15 residues long. Germline values: CDR1 SGHAT, CDR2 FQNNGV. The CDR3, as DNA: TGTGCCAGCAGCTTGAACCCGATTTACACCGGGGAGCTGTTTTTT. This codes for CASSLNPIYTGELFF.

A note on this clonotype: Sequence at one end of the junction differs from germline and may be a read error. This sequence joins TRBV28 and TRBJ2-3; D is uncertain. From germline, CDR1 is MDHEN and CDR2 SYDVKM. The CDR3 is 14 amino acids. This CDR3 is CASSFISGTDTQYF. The CDR3 nucleotides are TGTGCCAGCAGTTTCATTTCGGGCACAGATACACAGTATTTT. Variable domain in full (rest from reference TRBV28 and TRBJ2-3): DVKVTQSSRYLVKRTGEKVFLECVQDMDHENMFWYRQDPGLGLRLIYFSYDVKMKEKGDIPEGYSVSREKKERFSLILESASTNQTSMYLCASSFISGTDTQYFGPGTRLTVL.

Regarding this clonotype: One junction end disagrees with the germline gene, perhaps due to a read error. The J gene is TRBJ2-3, the V gene TRBV29-1, with TRBD1 matching over 7 bases. The CDR3 covers 15 residues. The germline gives CDR1 SQVTM, CDR2 ANQGSEA. The CDR3 DNA sequence: TGCAGGGTTGAAGTGAACAGGGGTATCACAGATACGCAGTATTTT. Translating it yields CRVEVNRGITDTQYF.

This clonotype was observed at least ten times. This sequence joins TRBV6-1 and TRBJ1-1, with TRBD1 as a possible D gene (5 bases). Trimming shortened V by 7 bases and J by 1 base, and 10 bases separated the two germline ends. Germline CDR1 reads MNHNS; CDR2 reads SASEGT. This CDR3 is built from 13 residues. CDR3: CASTTGQNTEAFF. Here the CDR3 DNA reads TGTGCCAGCACCACAGGACAGAACACTGAAGCTTTCTTT.